This T cell receptor beta chain was captured by sequencing in a study of blood T cell repertoires in COVID-19. This table comes from immunoSEQ multiplex PCR, and its TCRdb copy is limited to in-frame clones, with some not included. Among around 380,000 clones listed, about 89% were seen once. Comment on this clone: An end of the junction differs from the germline gene, which may be a read error.

The CDR3 totals 16 residues. Germline assignment: CDR1 LGHDT and CDR2 YNNKEL (reference sequence). The sequence came from a young man who had recovered from COVID-19. Specimen: PBMCs or T cells enriched from blood (not recorded which). V is TRBV3-1 (or the pseudogene TRBV3-2) and J is TRBJ2-7, with 9 bases fitting TRBD1. This CDR3 is CASSKEGQGPSYEQYF. For the CDR3, the DNA is TGTGCCAGCAGCAAAGAGGGACAGGGCCCCTCCTACGAGCAGTACTTC.